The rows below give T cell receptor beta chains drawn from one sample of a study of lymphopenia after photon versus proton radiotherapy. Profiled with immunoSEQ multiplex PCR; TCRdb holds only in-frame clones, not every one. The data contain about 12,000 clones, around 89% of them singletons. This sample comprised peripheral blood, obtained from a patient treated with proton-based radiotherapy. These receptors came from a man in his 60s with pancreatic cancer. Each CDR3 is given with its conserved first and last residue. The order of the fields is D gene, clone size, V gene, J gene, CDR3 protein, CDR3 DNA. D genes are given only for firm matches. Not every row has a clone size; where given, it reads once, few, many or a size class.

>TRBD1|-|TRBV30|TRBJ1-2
CAWSVLRTGGYGYTF
TGTGCCTGGAGTGTACTAAGGACAGGGGGCTATGGCTACACCTTC
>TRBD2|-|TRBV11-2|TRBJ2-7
CASSLAGALEQYF
TGTGCCAGCAGTCTAGCGGGAGCCCTCGAGCAGTACTTC
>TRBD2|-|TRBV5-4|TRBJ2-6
CASSLGLAGGTSTNVLTF
TGTGCCAGCAGCTTGGGACTCGCGGGAGGAACTTCGACCAACGTCCTGACTTTC
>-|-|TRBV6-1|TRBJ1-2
CASSEASVAYTF
TGTGCCAGCAGTGAAGCGTCAGTGGCCTACACCTTC
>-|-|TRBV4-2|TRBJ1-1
CASSPLSTGNTEAFF
TGTGCCAGCAGCCCACTGTCTACGGGAAACACTGAAGCTTTCTTT
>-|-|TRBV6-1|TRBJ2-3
CANQDRTDTQYF
TGTGCCAATCAGGACAGAACAGATACGCAGTATTTT
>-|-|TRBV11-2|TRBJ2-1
CASSFGRGRGRNEQFF
TGTGCCAGCAGCTTTGGTCGGGGAAGGGGTCGGAATGAGCAGTTCTTC
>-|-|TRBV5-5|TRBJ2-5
CASVLALQETQYF
TGTGCCAGCGTCCTAGCGCTCCAAGAGACCCAGTACTTC
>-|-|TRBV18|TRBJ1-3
CASSPPGWGQGNTIYF
TGTGCCAGCTCACCACCGGGATGGGGCCAGGGAAACACCATATATTTT
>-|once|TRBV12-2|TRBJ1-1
CASRTGDRGNTEAFF
TGTGCAAGTCGCACCGGAGACAGGGGGAACACTGAAGCTTTCTTT
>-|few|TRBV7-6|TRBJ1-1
CASSLLDWSSVIF
TGTGCCAGCAGCTTATTAGACTGGAGTTCGGTGATCTTT
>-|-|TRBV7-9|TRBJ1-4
CASSFQGTSSNEKLFF
TGTGCCAGCAGCTTCCAGGGAACCTCCTCTAATGAAAAACTGTTTTTT
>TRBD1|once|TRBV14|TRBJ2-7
CASSQVTPGQGYEQYF
TGTGCCAGCAGCCAAGTCACCCCGGGACAGGGTTACGAGCAGTACTTC
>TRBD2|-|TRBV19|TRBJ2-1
CASSIKRGNNEQFF
TGTGCCAGTAGTATTAAGCGGGGGAACAATGAGCAGTTCTTC
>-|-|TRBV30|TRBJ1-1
CAWSADGGQGGRRAFF
TGTGCCTGGAGTGCCGACGGCGGGCAGGGAGGGAGGCGAGCTTTCTTT
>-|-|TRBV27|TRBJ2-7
CASSRDEQYF
TGTGCCAGCAGTAGAGACGAGCAGTACTTC
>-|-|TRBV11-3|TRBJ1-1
CASSLESWSTEAFF
TGTGCCAGCAGCTTAGAATCATGGAGCACTGAAGCTTTCTTT
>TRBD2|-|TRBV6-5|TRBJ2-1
CASSSRGGVGDNEQFF
TGTGCCAGCAGTTCCCGGGGGGGGGTAGGAGACAATGAGCAGTTCTTC
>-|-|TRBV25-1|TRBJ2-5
CASSAPGGGGVETQYF
TGTGCCAGCAGTGCCCCTGGTGGAGGGGGCGTCGAGACCCAGTACTTC
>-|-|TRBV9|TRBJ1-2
CASSVVDGGGGGYTF
TGTGCCAGCAGCGTAGTGGATGGTGGGGGTGGCGGCTACACCTTC
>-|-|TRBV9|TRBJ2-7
CASSVDGSAMVYEQYF
TGTGCCAGCAGCGTAGACGGGAGCGCGATGGTCTACGAGCAGTACTTC
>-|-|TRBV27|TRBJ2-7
CASSLSARAYYEQYF
TGTGCCAGCAGTTTATCAGCGCGGGCGTACTACGAGCAGTACTTC
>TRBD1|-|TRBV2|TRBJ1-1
CASSDNRAGTGKAFF
TGTGCCAGCAGTGATAACCGGGCCGGGACAGGGAAAGCTTTCTTT
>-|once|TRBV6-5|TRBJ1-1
CASSRESYTEAFF
TGTGCCAGCAGCAGGGAGTCGTACACTGAAGCTTTCTTT
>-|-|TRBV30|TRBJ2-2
CAWSLSGTGELFF
TGTGCCTGGAGTCTTAGCGGTACCGGGGAGCTGTTTTTT
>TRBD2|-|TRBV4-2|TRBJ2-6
CASSLERTSSGANVLTF
TGTGCCAGCAGCCTAGAGAGGACTAGTAGTGGGGCCAACGTCCTGACTTTC
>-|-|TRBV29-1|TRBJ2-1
CSVGGNEQFF
TGCAGCGTTGGGGGGAATGAGCAGTTCTTC
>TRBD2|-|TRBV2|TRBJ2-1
CASSPGAGVRFF
TGTGCCAGCAGTCCCGGGGCGGGAGTCAGGTTCTTC
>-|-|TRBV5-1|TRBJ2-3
CASSLAFDTQYF
TGCGCCAGCAGCTTGGCATTTGATACGCAGTATTTT
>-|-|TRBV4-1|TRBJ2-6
CASSHGASISGANVLTF
TGCGCCAGCAGCCACGGGGCTTCGATCTCTGGGGCCAACGTCCTGACTTTC
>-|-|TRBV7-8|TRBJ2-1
CASSSGGVREISYEQFF
TGTGCCAGCAGCTCAGGAGGGGTCCGGGAGATCAGCTATGAGCAGTTCTTC
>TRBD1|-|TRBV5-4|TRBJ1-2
CASSSWDRSKWGYTF
TGTGCCAGCAGCTCATGGGACAGGTCAAAATGGGGCTACACCTTC
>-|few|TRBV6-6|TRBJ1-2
CASSYGDNLNGYTF
TGTGCCAGCAGTTACGGGGACAACCTAAATGGCTACACCTTC
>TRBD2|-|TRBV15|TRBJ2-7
CATSRGGTSGTLYEQYF
TGTGCCACCAGCAGAGGGGGGACTAGCGGAACCCTCTACGAGCAGTACTTC
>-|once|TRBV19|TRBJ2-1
CASSIRSGVDNEQFF
TGTGCCAGTAGTATTAGGTCTGGGGTGGACAATGAGCAGTTCTTC
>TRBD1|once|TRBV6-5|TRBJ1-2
CASSNPPGQGSYTF
TGTGCCAGCAGTAACCCCCCGGGACAGGGTAGCTACACCTTC
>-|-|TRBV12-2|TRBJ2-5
CASRLGCLGGTQYF
TGTGCAAGTCGCTTAGGGTGTCTAGGGGGGACCCAGTACTTC
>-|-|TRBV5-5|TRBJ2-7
CASSLGQLAYEQYF
TGTGCCAGCAGCTTAGGACAGTTAGCCTACGAGCAGTACTTC
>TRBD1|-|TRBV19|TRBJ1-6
CASTLTGQGSSPLHF
TGTGCCAGTACCTTGACCGGACAGGGAAGTTCACCCCTCCACTTT
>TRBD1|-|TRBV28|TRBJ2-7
CASRTTGGDPYEQYF
TGTGCCAGCAGGACAACAGGGGGCGACCCCTACGAGCAGTACTTC
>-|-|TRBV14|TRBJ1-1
CASIYGRLYTEAFF
TGTGCCAGCATCTATGGGCGACTTTACACTGAAGCTTTCTTT
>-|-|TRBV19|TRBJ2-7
CASSRTSYEQYF
TGTGCCAGTAGTAGGACCTCCTACGAGCAGTACTTC
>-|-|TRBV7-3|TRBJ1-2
CASSPGSEYGYTF
TGTGCCAGCAGCCCGGGGTCCGAATATGGCTACACCTTC
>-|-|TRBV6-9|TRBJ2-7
CASSRFTGPIYEQYF
TGTGCCAGCAGTCGATTTACAGGGCCAATCTACGAGCAGTACTTC
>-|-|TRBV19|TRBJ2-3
CASTLGLASADTQYF
TGTGCCAGTACTCTCGGGCTAGCTTCGGCAGATACGCAGTATTTT
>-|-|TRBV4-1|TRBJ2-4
CASSQESLARGIQYF
TGCGCCAGCAGCCAAGAGTCACTGGCCAGGGGCATTCAGTACTTC
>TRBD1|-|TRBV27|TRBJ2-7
CASSFEAGGVPSYEQYF
TGTGCCAGCAGTTTTGAGGCAGGGGGAGTACCCTCCTACGAGCAGTACTTC
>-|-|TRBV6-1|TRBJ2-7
CASSALYYEQYF
TGTGCCAGCAGTGCCCTTTACTACGAGCAGTACTTC
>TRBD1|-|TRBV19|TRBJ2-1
CASRGQIYNEQFF
TGTGCCAGTAGGGGACAGATATACAATGAGCAGTTCTTC
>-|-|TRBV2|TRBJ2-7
CASSEGGAAYEQYF
TGTGCCAGCAGTGAGGGTGGGGCAGCGTACGAGCAGTACTTC
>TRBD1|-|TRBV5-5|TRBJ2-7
CASSLQGTGLYEQYF
TGTGCCAGCAGCTTGCAGGGGACAGGCCTCTACGAGCAGTACTTC
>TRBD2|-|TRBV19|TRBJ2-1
CASSIRTSGNQFF
TGTGCCAGTAGTATCAGGACTAGCGGGAACCAGTTCTTC
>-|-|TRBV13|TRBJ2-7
CASSLGLYEQYF
TGTGCCAGCAGCTTAGGCCTCTACGAGCAGTACTTC
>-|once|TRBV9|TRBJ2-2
CASSVLGQLNTGELFF
TGTGCCAGCAGCGTATTGGGACAACTAAACACCGGGGAGCTGTTTTTT
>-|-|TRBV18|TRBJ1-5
CASSPGTPFSGNQPQHF
TGTGCCAGCTCACCCGGGACACCTTTCTCTGGCAATCAGCCCCAGCATTTT
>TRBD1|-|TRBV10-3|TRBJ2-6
CAISYTGQESSGANVLTF
TGTGCCATCTCCTACACCGGACAGGAAAGCTCTGGGGCCAACGTCCTGACTTTC
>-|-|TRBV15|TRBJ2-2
CATSIGLAATGELFF
TGTGCCACCAGCATCGGACTCGCGGCCACCGGGGAGCTGTTTTTT
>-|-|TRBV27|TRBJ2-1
CASSLLPRSYNEQFF
TGTGCCAGCAGTTTACTACCACGCTCCTACAATGAGCAGTTCTTC